Listed below are T cell receptor beta chains from one sample, sequenced in a study of cytomegalovirus exposure and HLA in healthy donors. Here immunoSEQ multiplex PCR was the method, and the copy in TCRdb shows in-frame clones only, minus some. The table includes some 140,000 clones, roughly three quarters detected once. Sequenced input: PBMCs. The receptor source for this set is a man younger than 40 in good health and CMV-seropositive. CDR3s include the opening cysteine and the closing phenylalanine or tryptophan.

j_gene,v_gene,CDR3aa
TRBJ1-4,TRBV7-8,CATAKGSSREKLFF
TRBJ2-1,TRBV9,CASSVASLRGGNEQFF
TRBJ2-3,TRBV10-1,CASSEQMAAGDTQYF
TRBJ2-7,TRBV21-1,CASSHSYEQYF
TRBJ1-1,TRBV9,CASSPRPGQGDGMTTEAFF
TRBJ1-3,TRBV25-1,CASSGQVPSGNTIYF
TRBJ2-1,TRBV10-2,CASSETSEGEQFF
TRBJ2-3,TRBV7-3,CASSLTEGGDTQYF
TRBJ1-1,TRBV2,CASTLWGGVNTEAFF
TRBJ1-1,TRBV15,CATSSRGFGTEAFF
TRBJ1-3,TRBV15,CATSKTVSGNTIYF
TRBJ1-1,TRBV19,CASTPWGRENTEAFF
TRBJ1-5,TRBV19,CASSWAQGGNQPQHF
TRBJ1-5,TRBV2,CASRLTEIYSNQPQHF
TRBJ1-4,TRBV2,CASSEQGAGEKLFF
TRBJ1-5,TRBV7-2,CASSLAGGNQPQHF
TRBJ1-2,TRBV27,CASWGTGFHGYTF
TRBJ1-6,TRBV28,CASTGWDRDDSPLHF
TRBJ2-1,TRBV7-9,CASSLAGDGVLGNEQFF
TRBJ1-1,TRBV9,CASSPGTVEAFF
TRBJ1-1,TRBV7-9,CASSVGQGEAFF
TRBJ1-1,TRBV11-2,CASSPRSVSNTEAFF
TRBJ2-4,TRBV5-1,CASSFMGVDKNIQYF
TRBJ2-1,TRBV18,CASSPPTSYNEQFF
TRBJ2-3,TRBV2,CASSESSGTDTQYF
TRBJ2-1,TRBV28,CASSGTGSSYNEQFF
TRBJ2-1,TRBV6-5,CASGTTFNEQFF
TRBJ2-7,TRBV29-1,CSVLGGVHSYEQYF